The present entry profiles one TCR beta chain with its context. Its target is unknown. Clones were read by immunoSEQ multiplex PCR, and TCRdb kept only the in-frame ones, dropping some. This table holds 68,000 or so clones, 70% to 90% found once. This specimen belongs to a study of OX40 agonist ivuxolimab in advanced cancers. Across the whole study: Dose-escalation cases comprised hepatocellular carcinoma, melanoma, renal cell or head and neck cancer. Three patients showed partial responses: one hepatocellular carcinoma and two cutaneous melanoma cases.

V shed 5 bases and J 3 bases; nucleotides not matched to a gene: 8. The CDR3 has 15 amino acids. Germline CDR1 reads SGHTA; CDR2 reads FQGTGA. Study-wide findings and caveats: Mean expanded clone counts were higher in CD8+ than CD4+ T cells.

The source is an adult with an advanced solid tumor such as melanoma, head and neck, liver or kidney cancer. The J gene is TRBJ2-3, the V gene TRBV7-3; 7 bases align to TRBD2. Sequencing used CD4+ or CD8+ T cells sorted from blood, obtained in a trial of the OX40 agonist ivuxolimab. The CDR3 DNA reads TGTGCCAGCAGCGACGGGACTAAAAAGACAGATACGCAGTATTTT. Its protein is CASSDGTKKTDTQYF.